This T cell receptor (beta chain) was identified during a study of cytomegalovirus exposure and HLA in healthy donors. Primers: 60 Vbeta forward and 13 Jbeta reverse. How the authors handled the data: Per a later analysis, the number of unique TCR beta chains was roughly 83 million, of which roughly 11 million were shared. Profiling relied on immunoSEQ multiplex PCR, and the TCRdb table lists in-frame clones only, not all of them. Clone size and the V and J calls come from that table; the DNA yielded D and trimming. This sample yields some 120,000 clones, of which more than 65% are seen a single time; about 1.8% belongs to the top ten. A note on this clone: Its matching antigen is unknown.

Study-level results: Information on immune exposure was restricted to one variable (CMV serostatus). Previously analyzed data showed that most TCR beta V segments were productive at a frequency of about 90% or about 30%. TRBV6-2, TRBV6-3 and other indistinguishable V segments were excluded.

CDR1 and CDR2 (germline): LNHDA, SQIVND (reference sequence). The CDR3 runs 13 residues. The junction had 3 bases not matched to a gene; V was cut back by 7 bases and J by 3 bases. The sequencing input was PBMCs. The sequence was collected from a man aged 18 to 29 in good health and CMV-seronegative. The chain links TRBV19 to TRBJ1-2, with TRBD1 matching over 9 bases. This CDR3 is CASIDRGDYGYTF. The CDR3 nucleotides read TGTGCCAGTATAGACAGGGGGGACTATGGCTACACCTTC.